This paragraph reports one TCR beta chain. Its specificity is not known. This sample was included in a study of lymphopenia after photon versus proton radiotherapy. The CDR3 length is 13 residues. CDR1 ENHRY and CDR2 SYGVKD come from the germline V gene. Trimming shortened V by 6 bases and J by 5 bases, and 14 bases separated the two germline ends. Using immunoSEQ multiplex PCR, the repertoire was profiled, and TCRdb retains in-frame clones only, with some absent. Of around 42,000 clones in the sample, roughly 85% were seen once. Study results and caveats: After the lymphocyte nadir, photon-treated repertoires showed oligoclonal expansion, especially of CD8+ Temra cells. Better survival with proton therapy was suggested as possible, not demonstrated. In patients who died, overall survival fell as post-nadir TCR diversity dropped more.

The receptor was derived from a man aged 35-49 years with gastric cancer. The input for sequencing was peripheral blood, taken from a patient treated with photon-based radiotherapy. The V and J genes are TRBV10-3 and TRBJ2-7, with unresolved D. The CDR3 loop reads CAISQTPLDEQYF. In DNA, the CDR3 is TGTGCCATCAGCCAGACACCTCTCGACGAGCAGTACTTC.